This TCR beta chain was sequenced in a study of T cells in Graves' hyperthyroidism and ophthalmopathy. V dropped 7 bases and J dropped 0; count of bases not matched to a gene: 8. Germline V gene data show CDR1 as MNHNS and CDR2 as SASEGT. The CDR3 totals 15 residues. Researchers took RNA transcripts and amplified the TCR beta CDR3 regions from them. The HTBI set primed first-round TCR CDR3 RT-PCR. One entry per CDR3 protein, called by TCRdb with MiXCR from the multiplex PCR reads. The sample has some 550,000 distinct CDR3 sequences; about a fifth are singletons. This clonotype has ten or more counts. The genes are TRBV6-1 and TRBJ2-7; 8 bases align to TRBD2. Source material: blood. The clonotype was recovered from a young man with Graves' hyperthyroidism. The CDR3 is CASTRGAGGSYEQYF. The CDR3 DNA sequence: TGTGCCAGCACCAGAGGCGCGGGGGGCTCCTACGAGCAGTACTTC.